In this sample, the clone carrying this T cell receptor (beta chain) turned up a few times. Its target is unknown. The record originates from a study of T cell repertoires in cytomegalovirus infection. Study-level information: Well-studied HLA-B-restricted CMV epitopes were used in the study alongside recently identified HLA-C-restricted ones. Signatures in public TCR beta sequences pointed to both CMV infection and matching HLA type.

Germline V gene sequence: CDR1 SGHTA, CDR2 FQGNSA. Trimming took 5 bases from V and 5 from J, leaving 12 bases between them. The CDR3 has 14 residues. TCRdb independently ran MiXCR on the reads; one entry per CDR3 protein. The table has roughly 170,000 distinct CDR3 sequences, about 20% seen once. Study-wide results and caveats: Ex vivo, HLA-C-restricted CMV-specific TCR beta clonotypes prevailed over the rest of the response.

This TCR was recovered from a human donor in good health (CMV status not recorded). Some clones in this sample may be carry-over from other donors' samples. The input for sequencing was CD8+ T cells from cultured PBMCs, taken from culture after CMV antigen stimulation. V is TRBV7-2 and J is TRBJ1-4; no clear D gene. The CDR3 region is CASSPVGRNEKLFF. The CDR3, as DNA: TGTGCCAGCAGCCCAGTGGGGAGGAATGAAAAACTGTTTTTT. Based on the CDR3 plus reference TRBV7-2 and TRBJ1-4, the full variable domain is GAGVSQSPSNKVTEKGKDVELRCDPISGHTALYWYRQSLGQGLEFLIYFQGNSAPDKSGLPSDRFSAERTGGSVSTLTIQRTQQEDSAVYLCASSPVGRNEKLFFGSGTQLSVL.